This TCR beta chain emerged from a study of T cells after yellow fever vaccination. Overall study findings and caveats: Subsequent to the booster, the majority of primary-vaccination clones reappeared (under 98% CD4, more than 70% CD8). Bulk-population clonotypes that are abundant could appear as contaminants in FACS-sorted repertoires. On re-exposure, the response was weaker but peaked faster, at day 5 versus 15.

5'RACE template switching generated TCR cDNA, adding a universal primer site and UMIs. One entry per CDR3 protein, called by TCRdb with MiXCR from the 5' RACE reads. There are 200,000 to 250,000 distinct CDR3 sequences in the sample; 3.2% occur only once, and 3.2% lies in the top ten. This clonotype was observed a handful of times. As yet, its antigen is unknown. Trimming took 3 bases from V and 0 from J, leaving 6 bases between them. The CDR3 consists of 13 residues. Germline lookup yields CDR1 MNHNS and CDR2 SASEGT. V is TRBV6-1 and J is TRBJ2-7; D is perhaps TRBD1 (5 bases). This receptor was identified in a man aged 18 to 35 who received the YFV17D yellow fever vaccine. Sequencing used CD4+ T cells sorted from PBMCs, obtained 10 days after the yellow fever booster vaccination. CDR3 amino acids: CASSEGRSYEQYF. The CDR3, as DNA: TGTGCCAGCAGTGAGGGGCGCTCCTACGAGCAGTACTTC.